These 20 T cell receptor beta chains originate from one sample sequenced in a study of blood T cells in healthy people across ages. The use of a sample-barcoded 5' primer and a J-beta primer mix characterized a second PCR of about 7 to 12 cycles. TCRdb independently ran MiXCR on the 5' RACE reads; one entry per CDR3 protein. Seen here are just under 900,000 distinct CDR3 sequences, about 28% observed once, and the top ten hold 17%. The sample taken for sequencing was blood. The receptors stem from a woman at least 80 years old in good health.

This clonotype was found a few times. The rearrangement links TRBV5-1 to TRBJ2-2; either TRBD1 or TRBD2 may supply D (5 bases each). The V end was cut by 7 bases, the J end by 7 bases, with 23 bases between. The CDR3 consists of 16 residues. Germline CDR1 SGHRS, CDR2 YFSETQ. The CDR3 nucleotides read TGCGCCAGCTACCCGGTCCCCAGGGACGGTGGCGGGGAGCTGTTTTTT. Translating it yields CASYPVPRDGGGELFF.

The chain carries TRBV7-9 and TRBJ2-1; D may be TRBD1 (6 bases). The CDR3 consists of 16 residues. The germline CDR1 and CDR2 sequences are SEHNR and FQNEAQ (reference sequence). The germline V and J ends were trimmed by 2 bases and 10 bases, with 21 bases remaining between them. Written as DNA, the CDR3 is TGTGCCAGCAGCTTATTGGGCAGGGGATGGGGCGAGGAGCAGTTCTTC. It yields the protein CASSLLGRGWGEEQFF.

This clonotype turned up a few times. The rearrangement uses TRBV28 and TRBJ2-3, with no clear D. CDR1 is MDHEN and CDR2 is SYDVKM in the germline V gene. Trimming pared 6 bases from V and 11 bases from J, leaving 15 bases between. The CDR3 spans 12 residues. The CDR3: CASREEPEVQYF. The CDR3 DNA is TGTGCCAGCAGAGAGGAGCCGGAAGTGCAGTATTTT.

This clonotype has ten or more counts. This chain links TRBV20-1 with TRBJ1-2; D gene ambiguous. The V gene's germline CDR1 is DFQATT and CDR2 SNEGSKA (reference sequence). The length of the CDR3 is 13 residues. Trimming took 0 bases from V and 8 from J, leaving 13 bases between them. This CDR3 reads CSARDMQVRGYTF. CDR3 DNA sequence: TGCAGTGCTAGAGATATGCAGGTTCGGGGCTACACCTTC.

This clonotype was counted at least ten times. The CDR3 bases are TGTGCCAGCAGTGAATGGCCCAGGGCAGCAGAGACCCAGTACTTC. This codes for CASSEWPRAAETQYF. The chain has TRBV6-1 and TRBJ2-5; TRBD1 is a possible D gene (5 bases). The length of the CDR3 is 15 residues. Trimming stripped 2 bases from V and 4 bases from J, with 14 bases between. Germline loops: CDR1 MNHNS, CDR2 SASEGT.

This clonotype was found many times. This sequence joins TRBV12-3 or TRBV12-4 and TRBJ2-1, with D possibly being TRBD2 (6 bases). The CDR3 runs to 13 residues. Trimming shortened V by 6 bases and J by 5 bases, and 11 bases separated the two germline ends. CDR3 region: CASRKTSNNEQFF. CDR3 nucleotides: TGTGCCAGCAGAAAGACTAGTAACAATGAGCAGTTCTTC.

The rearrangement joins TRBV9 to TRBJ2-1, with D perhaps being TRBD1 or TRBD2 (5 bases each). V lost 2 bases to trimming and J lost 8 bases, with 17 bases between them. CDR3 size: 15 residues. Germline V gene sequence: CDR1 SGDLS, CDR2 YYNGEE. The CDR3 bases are TGTGCCAGCAGCGTGGGGACCCGGTGGGACGATGAGCAGTTCTTC. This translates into CASSVGTRWDDEQFF.

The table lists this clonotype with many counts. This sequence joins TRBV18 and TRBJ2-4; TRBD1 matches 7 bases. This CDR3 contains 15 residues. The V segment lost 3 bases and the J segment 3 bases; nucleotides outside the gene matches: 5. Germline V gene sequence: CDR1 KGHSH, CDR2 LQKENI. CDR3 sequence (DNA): TGTGCCAGCTCACCCGGACAGGCGGGCAAAAACATTCAGTACTTC. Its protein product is CASSPGQAGKNIQYF.

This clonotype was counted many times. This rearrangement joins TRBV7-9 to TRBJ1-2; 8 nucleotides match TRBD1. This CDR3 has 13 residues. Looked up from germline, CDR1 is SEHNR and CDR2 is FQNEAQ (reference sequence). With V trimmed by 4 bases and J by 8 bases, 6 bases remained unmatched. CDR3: CASSSSGGEGYTF. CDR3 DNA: TGTGCCAGCAGCTCCTCAGGGGGCGAGGGCTACACCTTC.

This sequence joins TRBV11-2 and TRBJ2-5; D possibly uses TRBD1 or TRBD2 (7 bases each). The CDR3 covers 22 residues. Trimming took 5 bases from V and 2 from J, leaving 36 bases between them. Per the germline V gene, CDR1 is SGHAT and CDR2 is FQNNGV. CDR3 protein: CASSPLRQGGTFRLLWQETQYF. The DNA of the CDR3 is TGTGCCAGCAGCCCGCTACGGCAGGGGGGGACGTTCCGACTGTTGTGGCAAGAGACCCAGTACTTC.

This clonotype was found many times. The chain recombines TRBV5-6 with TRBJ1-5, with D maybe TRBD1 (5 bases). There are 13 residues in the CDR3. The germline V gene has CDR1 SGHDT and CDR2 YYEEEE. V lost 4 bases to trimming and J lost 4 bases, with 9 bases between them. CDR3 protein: CASSRDPNQPQHF. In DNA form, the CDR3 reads TGTGCCAGCAGCCGGGACCCTAATCAGCCCCAGCATTTT. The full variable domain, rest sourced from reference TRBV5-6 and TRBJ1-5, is DAGVTQSPTHLIKTRGQQVTLRCSPKSGHDTVSWYQQALGQGPQFIFQYYEEEERQRGNFPDRFSGHQFPNYSSELNVNALLLGDSALYLCASSRDPNQPQHFGDGTRLSIL.

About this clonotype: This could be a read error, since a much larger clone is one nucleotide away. The CDR3 coding sequence is TGTGTCAGCAGCCCACTAGCGGGGGGCCCCCAAGAGACCCAGTACTTC. Residues: CVSSPLAGGPQETQYF. J is TRBJ2-5 and V is TRBV11-2; 12 bases map to TRBD2. CDR3 length equals 16 residues. CDR1 and CDR2 (germline): SGHAT, FQNNGV.

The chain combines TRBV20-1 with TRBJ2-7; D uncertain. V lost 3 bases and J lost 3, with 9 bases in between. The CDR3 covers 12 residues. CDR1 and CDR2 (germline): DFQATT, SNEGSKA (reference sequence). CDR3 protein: CSASPERYEQYF. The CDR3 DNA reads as TGCAGTGCTAGCCCTGAACGCTACGAGCAGTACTTC.

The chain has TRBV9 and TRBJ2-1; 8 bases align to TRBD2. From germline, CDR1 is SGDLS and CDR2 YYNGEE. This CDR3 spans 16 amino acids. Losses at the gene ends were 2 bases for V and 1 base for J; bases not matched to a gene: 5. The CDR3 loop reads CASSVKGGGSYNEQFF. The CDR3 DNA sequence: TGTGCCAGCAGCGTGAAGGGCGGGGGGTCCTACAATGAGCAGTTCTTC.

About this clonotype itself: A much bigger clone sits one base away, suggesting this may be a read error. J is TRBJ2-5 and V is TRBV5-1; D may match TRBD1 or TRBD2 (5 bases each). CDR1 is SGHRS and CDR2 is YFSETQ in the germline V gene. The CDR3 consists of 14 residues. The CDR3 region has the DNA TGCGCCAGCAGCTTCCAGGGAGTCCAAGAGACCCAGCACTTC. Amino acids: CASSFQGVQETQHF.

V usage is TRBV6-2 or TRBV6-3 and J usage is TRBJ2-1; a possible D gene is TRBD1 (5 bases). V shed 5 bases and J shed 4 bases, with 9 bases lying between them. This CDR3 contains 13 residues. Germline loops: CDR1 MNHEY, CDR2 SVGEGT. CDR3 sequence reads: CASSKQVYNEQFF. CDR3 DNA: TGTGCCAGCAGTAAACAGGTATACAATGAGCAGTTCTTC.

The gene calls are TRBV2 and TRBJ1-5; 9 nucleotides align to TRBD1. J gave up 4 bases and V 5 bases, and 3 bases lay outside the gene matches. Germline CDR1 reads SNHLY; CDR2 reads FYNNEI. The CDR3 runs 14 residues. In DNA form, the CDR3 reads TGTGCCAGCAGTTGGGACAGGGCTAATCAGCCCCAGCATTTT. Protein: CASSWDRANQPQHF.

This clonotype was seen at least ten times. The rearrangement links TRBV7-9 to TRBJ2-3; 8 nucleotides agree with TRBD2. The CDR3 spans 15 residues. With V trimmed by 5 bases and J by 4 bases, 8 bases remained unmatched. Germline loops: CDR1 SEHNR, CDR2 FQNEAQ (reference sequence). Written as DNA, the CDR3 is TGTGCCAGCAGCCCGGGACTAGATCTCGCAGATACGCAGTATTTT. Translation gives CASSPGLDLADTQYF.

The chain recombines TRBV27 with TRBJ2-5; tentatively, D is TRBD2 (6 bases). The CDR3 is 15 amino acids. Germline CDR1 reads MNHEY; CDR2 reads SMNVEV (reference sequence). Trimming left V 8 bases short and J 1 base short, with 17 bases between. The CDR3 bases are TGTGCCAGCGGATTAGCGGCAGGGCCCCAAGAGACCCAGTACTTC. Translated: CASGLAAGPQETQYF.

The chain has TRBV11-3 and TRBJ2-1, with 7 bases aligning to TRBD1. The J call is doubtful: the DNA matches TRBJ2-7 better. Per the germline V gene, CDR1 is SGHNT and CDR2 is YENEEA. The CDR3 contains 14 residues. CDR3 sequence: CASSLRDSHNEQYF. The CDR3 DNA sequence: TGTGCCAGCAGCCTCCGGGACAGCCACAATGAGCAGTACTTC.